This T cell receptor beta chain was sequenced in a study of blood T cell repertoires in COVID-19. Across the study: Samples came from the United States, Italy and Spain, spanning acute and convalescent COVID-19.

The CDR3 contains 15 residues. Trimming removed 5 bases from V and 4 bases from J; junction bases left unmatched: 8. In germline, CDR1 is PRHDT, CDR2 FYEKMQ (reference sequence). Patients in Seattle were enrolled during active infection, then followed longitudinally. Some clones are missing from TCRdb's copy, which holds only in-frame ones; the method was immunoSEQ multiplex PCR. The sample yields 250,000 to 350,000 clones, 88% seen once. The J gene is TRBJ1-1, the V gene TRBV13, with 9 bases matching TRBD1. The clonotype originates from a woman in her 30s with COVID-19, enrolled during active disease. The material sequenced was peripheral blood. DNA of the CDR3: TGTGCCAGCAGCCTCTACAGGGGGCGAGGCACTGAAGCTTTCTTT. Translating gives CASSLYRGRGTEAFF. Full variable domain (outside the CDR3, taken from reference TRBV13 and TRBJ1-1): AAGVIQSPRHLIKEKRETATLKCYPIPRHDTVYWYQQGPGQDPQFLISFYEKMQSDKGSIPDRFSAQQFSDYHSELNMSSLELGDSALYFCASSLYRGRGTEAFFGQGTRLTVV.